This T cell receptor beta chain was recovered during a study of T cells in tumors after PD-1 blockade. Method: immunoSEQ multiplex PCR; TCRdb's copy keeps in-frame clones and lacks some. Here the sample spans 14,000 to 15,000 clones, about four fifths being singletons. The CDR3 covers 13 residues. Germline CDR1 SGHNT, CDR2 YYREEE (reference sequence). V shed 4 bases and J shed 5 bases, with 12 bases lying between them. A word on this clone: What it binds is unknown.

General study results and limits: Around 45% of tumor TCR clonotypes were also found in blood.

V is TRBV5-4 and J is TRBJ1-1; D is unresolved. The clonotype was recovered from a human donor with basal cell carcinoma. This sample comprised PBMCs, obtained after anti-PD-1 treatment. The DNA for the CDR3 is TGTGCCAGCAGCCGGGCGGGTGGGACTGAAGCTTTCTTT. The encoded protein is CASSRAGGTEAFF.